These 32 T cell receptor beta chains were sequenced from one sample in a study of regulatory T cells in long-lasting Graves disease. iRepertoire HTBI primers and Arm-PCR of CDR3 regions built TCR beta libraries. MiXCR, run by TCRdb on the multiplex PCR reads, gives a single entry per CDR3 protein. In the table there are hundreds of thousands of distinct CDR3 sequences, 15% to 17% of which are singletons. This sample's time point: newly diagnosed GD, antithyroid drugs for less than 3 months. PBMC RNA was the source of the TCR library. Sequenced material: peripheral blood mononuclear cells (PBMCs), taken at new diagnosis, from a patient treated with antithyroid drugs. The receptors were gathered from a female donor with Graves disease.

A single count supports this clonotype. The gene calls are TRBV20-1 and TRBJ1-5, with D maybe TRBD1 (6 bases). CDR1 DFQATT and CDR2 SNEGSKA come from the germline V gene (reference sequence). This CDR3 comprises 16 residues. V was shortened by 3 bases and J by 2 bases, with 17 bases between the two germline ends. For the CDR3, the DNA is TGCAGTGCTAGTTATCCCGGACAGAGTGGCAATCAGCCCCAGCATTTT. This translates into CSASYPGQSGNQPQHF.

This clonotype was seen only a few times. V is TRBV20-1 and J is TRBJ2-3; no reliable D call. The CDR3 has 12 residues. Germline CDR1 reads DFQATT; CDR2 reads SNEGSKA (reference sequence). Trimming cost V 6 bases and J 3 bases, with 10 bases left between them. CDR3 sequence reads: CSAPFATDTQYF. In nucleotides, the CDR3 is TGCAGTGCCCCTTTCGCTACAGATACGCAGTATTTT.

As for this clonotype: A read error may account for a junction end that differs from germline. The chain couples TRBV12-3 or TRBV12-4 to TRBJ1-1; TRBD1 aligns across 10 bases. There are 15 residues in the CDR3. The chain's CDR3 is CAGSLKGTGVTEAFF. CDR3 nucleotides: TGTGCCGGCAGTTTAAAGGGGACAGGGGTCACTGAAGCATTCTTT.

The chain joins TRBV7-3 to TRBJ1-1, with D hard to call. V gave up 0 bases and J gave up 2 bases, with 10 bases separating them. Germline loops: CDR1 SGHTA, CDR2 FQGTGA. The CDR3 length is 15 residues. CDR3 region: CASSLTYDGNTEAFF. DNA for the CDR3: TGTGCCAGCAGCTTAACATATGACGGCAACACTGAAGCTTTCTTT.

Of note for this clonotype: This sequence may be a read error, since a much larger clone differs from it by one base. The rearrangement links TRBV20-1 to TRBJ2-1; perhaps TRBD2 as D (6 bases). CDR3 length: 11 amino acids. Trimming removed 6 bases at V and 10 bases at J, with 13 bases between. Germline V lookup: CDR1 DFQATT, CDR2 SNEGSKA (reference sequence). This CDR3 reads CSAAKDYEQFF. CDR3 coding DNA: TGCAGTGCAGCTAAGGACTACGAGCAGTTCTTC.

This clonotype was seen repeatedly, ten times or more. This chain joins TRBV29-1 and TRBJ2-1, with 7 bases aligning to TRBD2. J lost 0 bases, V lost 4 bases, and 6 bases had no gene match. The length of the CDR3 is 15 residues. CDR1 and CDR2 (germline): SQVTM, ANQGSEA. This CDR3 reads CSVGGERDSYNEQFF. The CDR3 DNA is TGCAGCGTTGGGGGGGAGCGGGACTCCTACAATGAGCAGTTCTTC.

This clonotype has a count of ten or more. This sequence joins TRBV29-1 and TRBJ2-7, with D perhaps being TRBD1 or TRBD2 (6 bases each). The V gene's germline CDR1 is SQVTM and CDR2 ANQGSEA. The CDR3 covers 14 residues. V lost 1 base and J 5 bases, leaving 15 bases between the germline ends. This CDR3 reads CSVEGGEEGDEQYF. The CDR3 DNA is TGCAGCGTTGAAGGCGGGGAGGAGGGGGACGAGCAGTACTTC.

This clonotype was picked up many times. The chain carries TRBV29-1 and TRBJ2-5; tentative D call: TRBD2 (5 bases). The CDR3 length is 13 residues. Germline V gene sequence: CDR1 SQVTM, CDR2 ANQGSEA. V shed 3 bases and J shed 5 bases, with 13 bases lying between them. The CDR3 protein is CSVDLGVWETQYF. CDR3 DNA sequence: TGCAGCGTTGATCTGGGAGTCTGGGAGACCCAGTACTTC.

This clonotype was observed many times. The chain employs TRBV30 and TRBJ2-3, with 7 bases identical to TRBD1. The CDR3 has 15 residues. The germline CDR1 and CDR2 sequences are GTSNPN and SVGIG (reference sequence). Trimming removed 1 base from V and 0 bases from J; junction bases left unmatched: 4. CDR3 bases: TGTGCCTGGAGTGCAGGGACAGCTAGCACAGATACGCAGTATTTT. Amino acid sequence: CAWSAGTASTDTQYF.

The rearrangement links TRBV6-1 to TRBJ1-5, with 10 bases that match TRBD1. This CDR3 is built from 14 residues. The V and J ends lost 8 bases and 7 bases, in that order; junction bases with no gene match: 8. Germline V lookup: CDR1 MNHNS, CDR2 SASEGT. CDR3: CASADRGREQPQHF. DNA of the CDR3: TGTGCCAGCGCAGACAGGGGGCGAGAACAGCCCCAGCATTTT.

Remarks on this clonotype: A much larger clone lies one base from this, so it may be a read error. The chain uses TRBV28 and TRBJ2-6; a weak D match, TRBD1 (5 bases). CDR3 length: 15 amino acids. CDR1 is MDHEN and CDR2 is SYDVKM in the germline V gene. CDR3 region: CASSFEHSGANVLAF. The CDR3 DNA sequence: TGTGCCAGCAGTTTCGAGCACTCTGGGGCCAACGTCCTGGCTTTC.

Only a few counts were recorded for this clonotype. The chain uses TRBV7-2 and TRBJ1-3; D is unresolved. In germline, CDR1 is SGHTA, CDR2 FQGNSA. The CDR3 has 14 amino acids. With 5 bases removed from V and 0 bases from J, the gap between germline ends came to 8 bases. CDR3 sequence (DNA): TGTGCCAGCAGCCTTAACGACTCTGGAAACACCATATATTTT. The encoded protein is CASSLNDSGNTIYF. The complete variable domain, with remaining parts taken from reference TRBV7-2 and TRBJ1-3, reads GAGVSQSPSNKVTEKGKDVELRCDPISGHTALYWYRQSLGQGLEFLIYFQGNSAPDKSGLPSDRFSAERTGGSVSTLTIQRTQQEDSAVYLCASSLNDSGNTIYFGEGSWLTVV.

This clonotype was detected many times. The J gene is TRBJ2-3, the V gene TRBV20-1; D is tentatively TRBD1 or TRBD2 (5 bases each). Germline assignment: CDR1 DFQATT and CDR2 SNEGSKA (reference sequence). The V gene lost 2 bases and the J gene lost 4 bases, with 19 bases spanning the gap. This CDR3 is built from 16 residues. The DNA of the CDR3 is TGCAGTGCTAGAATCTGTTGTGGGGGTTCCGCAGATACGCAGTATTTT. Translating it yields CSARICCGGSADTQYF.

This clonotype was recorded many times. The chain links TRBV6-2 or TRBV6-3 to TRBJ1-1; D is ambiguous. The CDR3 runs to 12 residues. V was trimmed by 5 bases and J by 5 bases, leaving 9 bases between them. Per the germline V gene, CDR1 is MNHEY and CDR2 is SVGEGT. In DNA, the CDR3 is TGTGCCAGCAGTCTGGCGAGGACTGAAGCTTTCTTT. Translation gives CASSLARTEAFF.

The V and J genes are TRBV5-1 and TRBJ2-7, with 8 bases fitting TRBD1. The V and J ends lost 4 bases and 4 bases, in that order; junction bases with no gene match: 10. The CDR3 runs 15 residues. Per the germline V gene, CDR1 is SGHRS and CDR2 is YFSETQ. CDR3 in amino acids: CASSLDRGPLYEQYF. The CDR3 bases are TGCGCCAGCAGCCTCGACAGGGGCCCGTTATACGAGCAGTACTTC.

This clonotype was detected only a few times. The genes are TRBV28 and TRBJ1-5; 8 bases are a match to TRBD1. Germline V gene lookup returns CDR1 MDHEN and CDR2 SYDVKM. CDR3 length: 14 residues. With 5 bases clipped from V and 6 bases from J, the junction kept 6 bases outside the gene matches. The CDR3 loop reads CASSPTGGVQPQHF. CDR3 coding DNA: TGTGCCAGCAGTCCCACAGGGGGTGTTCAGCCCCAGCATTTT.

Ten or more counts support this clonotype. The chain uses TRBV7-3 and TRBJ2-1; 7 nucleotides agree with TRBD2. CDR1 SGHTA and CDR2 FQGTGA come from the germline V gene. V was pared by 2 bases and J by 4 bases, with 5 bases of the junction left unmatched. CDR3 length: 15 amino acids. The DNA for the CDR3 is TGTGCCAGCAGCTTAGGGGCTAGCGGTTACAATGAGCAGTTCTTC. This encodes CASSLGASGYNEQFF. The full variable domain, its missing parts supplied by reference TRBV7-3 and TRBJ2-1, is GAGVSQTPSNKVTEKGKYVELRCDPISGHTALYWYRQSLGQGPEFLIYFQGTGAADDSGLPNDRFFAVRPEGSVSTLKIQRTERGDSAVYLCASSLGASGYNEQFFGPGTRLTVL.

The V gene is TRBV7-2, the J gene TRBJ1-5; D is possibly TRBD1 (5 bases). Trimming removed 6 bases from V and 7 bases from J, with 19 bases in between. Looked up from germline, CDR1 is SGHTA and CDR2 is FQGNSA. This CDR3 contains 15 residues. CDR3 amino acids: CASSLYGAKKQPQHF. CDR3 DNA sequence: TGTGCCAGCAGTTTATACGGGGCTAAGAAACAGCCCCAGCATTTT. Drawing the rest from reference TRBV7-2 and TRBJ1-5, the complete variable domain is GAGVSQSPSNKVTEKGKDVELRCDPISGHTALYWYRQSLGQGLEFLIYFQGNSAPDKSGLPSDRFSAERTGGSVSTLTIQRTQQEDSAVYLCASSLYGAKKQPQHFGDGTRLSIL.

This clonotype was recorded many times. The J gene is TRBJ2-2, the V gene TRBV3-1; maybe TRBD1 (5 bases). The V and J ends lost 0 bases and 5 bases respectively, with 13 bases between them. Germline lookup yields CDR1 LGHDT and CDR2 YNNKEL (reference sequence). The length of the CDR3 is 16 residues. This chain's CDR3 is CASSQDKAGRTGELFF. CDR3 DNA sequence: TGTGCCAGCAGCCAAGATAAAGCAGGGCGTACCGGGGAGCTGTTTTTT. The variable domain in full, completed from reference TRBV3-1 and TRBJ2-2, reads DTAVSQTPKYLVTQMGNDKSIKCEQNLGHDTMYWYKQDSKKFLKIMFSYNNKELIINETVPNRFSPKSPDKAHLNLHINSLELGDSAVYFCASSQDKAGRTGELFFGEGSRLTVL.

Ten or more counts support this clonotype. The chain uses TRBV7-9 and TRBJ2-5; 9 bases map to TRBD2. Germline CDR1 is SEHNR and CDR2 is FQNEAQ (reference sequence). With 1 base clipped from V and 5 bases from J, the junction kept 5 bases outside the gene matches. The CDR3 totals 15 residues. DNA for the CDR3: TGTGCCAGCAGCTTAGAGGAGGCGGGAGGGGAGACCCAGTACTTC. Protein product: CASSLEEAGGETQYF.

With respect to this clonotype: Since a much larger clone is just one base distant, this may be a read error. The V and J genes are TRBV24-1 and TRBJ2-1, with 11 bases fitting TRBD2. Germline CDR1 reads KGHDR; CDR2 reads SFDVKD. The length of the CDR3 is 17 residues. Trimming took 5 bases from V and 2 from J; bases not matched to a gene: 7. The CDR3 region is CATSGGGTSGTYNEQFF. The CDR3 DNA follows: TGTGCCACCAGTGGTGGGGGGACTAGCGGAACCTACAATGAGCAGTTCTTC.

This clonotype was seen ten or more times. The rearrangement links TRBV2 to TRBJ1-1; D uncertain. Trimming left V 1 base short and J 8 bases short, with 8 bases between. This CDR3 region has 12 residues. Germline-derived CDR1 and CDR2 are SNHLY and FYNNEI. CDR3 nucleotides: TGTGCCAGCAGTGAAGAAGGTCCCGAAGCTTTCTTT. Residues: CASSEEGPEAFF.

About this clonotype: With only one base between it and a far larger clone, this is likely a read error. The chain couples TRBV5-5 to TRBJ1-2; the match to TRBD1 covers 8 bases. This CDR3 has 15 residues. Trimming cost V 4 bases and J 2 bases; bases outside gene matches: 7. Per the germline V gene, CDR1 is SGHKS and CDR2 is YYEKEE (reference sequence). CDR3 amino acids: CASSPWDRPNYGYTF. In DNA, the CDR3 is TGTGCCAGCAGCCCCTGGGACAGGCCCAACTATGGCTACACCTTC.

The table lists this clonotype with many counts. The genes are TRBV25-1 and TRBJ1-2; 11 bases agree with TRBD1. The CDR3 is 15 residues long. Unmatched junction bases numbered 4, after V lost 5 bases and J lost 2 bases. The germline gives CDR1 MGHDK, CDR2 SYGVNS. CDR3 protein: CASSRTGGENYGYTF. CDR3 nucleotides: TGTGCCAGCAGTAGGACAGGGGGCGAGAACTATGGCTACACCTTC.

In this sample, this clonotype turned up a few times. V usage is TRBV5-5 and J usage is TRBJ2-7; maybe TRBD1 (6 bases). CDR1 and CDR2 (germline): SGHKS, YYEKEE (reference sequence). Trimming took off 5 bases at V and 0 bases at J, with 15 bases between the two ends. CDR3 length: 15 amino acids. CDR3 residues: CASRLRSDSSYEQYF. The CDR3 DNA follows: TGTGCCAGCAGGCTGAGGTCGGACAGCTCCTACGAGCAGTACTTC.

Here the CDR3 reads CASSQGQVSGNTIYF. Here the CDR3 DNA reads TGTGCCAGCTCACAAGGACAGGTCTCTGGAAACACCATATATTTT. The rearrangement joins TRBV18 to TRBJ1-3; TRBD1 agrees at 7 bases. J gave up 0 bases and V 4 bases, and 3 bases lay outside the gene matches. The CDR3 has 15 amino acids. Germline CDR1 is KGHSH and CDR2 is LQKENI.

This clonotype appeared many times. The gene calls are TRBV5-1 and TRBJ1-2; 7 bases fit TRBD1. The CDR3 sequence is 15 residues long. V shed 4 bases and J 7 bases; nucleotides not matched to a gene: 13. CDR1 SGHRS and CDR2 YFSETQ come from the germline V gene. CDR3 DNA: TGCGCCAGCAGCCCGGGGCCGGGACAGCTTCTTGGCTACACCTTC. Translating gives CASSPGPGQLLGYTF.

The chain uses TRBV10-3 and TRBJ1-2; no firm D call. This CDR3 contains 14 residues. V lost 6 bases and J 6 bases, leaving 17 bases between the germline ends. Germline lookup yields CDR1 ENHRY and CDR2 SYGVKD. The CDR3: CAIRPQDRPHGYTF. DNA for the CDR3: TGTGCCATCAGGCCCCAGGACCGACCCCATGGCTACACCTTC.

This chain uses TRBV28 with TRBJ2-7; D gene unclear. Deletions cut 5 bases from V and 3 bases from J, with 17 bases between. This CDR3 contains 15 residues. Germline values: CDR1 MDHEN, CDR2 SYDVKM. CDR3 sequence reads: CASSPRVAINYEQYF. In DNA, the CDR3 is TGTGCCAGCAGTCCCCGAGTTGCTATCAACTACGAGCAGTACTTC.

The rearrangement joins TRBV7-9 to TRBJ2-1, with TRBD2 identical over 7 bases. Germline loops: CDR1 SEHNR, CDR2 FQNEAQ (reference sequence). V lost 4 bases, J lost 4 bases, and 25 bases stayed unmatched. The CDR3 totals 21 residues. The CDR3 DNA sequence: TGTGCCAGCAGCTCCATAGTTGGGGGAGGGGACCTTTTGTCCCTTTACAATGAGCAGTTCTTC. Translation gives CASSSIVGGGDLLSLYNEQFF.

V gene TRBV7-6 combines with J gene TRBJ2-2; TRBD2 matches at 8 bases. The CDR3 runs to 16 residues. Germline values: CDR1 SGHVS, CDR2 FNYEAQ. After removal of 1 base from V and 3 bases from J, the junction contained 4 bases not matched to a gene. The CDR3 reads CASSLGTSGYTGELFF. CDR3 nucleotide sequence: TGTGCCAGCAGCTTAGGTACTAGCGGTTACACCGGGGAGCTGTTTTTT.

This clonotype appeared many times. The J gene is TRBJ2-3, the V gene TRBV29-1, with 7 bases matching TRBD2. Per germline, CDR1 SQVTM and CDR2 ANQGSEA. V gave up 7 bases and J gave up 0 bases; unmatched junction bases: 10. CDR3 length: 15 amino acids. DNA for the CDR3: TGCAGCGCGACACTAGCGTCAACTAGCACAGATACGCAGTATTTT. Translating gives CSATLASTSTDTQYF.